Presented here are 6 T cell receptor beta chains from one specimen sequenced in a study of tumor-infiltrating lymphocytes in primary liver carcinoma (dated by TCRdb to between 2016 and 2019). Sequencer: Illumina HiSeq 2500. Using a constant-region primer and ProtoScript II reverse transcriptase, TCRbeta-specific cDNA was reverse-transcribed from roughly 460 ng total RNA. The TCRbeta libraries were prepared through three rounds of nested multiplex PCR following a slightly modified ARM-PCR procedure. Multiplex TRBV1-TRBV30 forward primers and a Cbeta reverse primer were used in the first two PCR rounds, each of which was run for approximately 9 cycles. Using fastp at Q25 and MiXCR, TCRdb reprocessed the public reads and kept productive beta chains. A single entry per CDR3 protein holds the most common genes and DNA from its merged rows. The sample data list under 200,000 distinct CDR3 sequences, and around four fifths of these were observed just once. Of the sample, 15% to 20% falls within the top ten clones.

Without any cell sorting, total RNA and DNA were extracted together from roughly 21-30 mg of bulk tissue using the AllPrep DNA/RNA mini kit. Sequencing was carried out using tumor tissue from primary liver carcinoma. These receptors all stem from a man in his forties with primary liver carcinoma and hepatitis B virus infection.

This clonotype has more than one count but fewer than ten. The missing conserved phenylalanine or tryptophan at the end of this CDR3 makes a read error likely. The V call is TRBV11-3, the J call TRBJ2-1; no clear D. This CDR3 has 14 residues. In germline, CDR1 is SGHNT, CDR2 YENEEA. The CDR3 loop is CASSLSVSNNEQFL. The CDR3 DNA sequence: TGTGCTAGCAGCTTAAGCGTCTCGAACAATGAGCAGTTCTTA.

This clonotype was observed a handful of times. One end of the junction varies from germline; a read error may be responsible. This chain links TRBV11-3 with TRBJ2-1; D is unclear. CDR1 and CDR2 (germline): SGHNT, YENEEA. CDR3 length equals 14 residues. CDR3 coding DNA: TGCGCCAGCAGCTTAGGCGTCTCAAACAATGAGCAGTTATTC. It yields the protein CASSLGVSNNEQLF. Full variable domain (remainder filled in from reference TRBV11-3 and TRBJ2-1): EAGVVQSPRYKIIEKKQPVAFWCNPISGHNTLYWYLQNLGQGPELLIRYENEEAVDDSQLPKDRFSAERLKGVDSTLKIQPAELGDSAVYLCASSLGVSNNEQLFGPGTRLTVL.

The rearrangement links TRBV9 to TRBJ2-1; D is uncertain. The CDR3 extends over 14 amino acids. Germline V gene sequence: CDR1 SGDLS, CDR2 YYNGEE. V lost 1 base and J 4 bases, leaving 9 bases between the germline ends. As DNA, the CDR3 is TGTGCCAGCAGCGTATCTAGTAAGTACAATGAGCAGTTCTTC. Encoded protein: CASSVSSKYNEQFF.

With regard to this clonotype: At one end the junction does not follow the germline gene, possibly because of a read error. The chain joins TRBV6-1 to TRBJ1-4; a possible D gene is TRBD1 (6 bases). This CDR3 contains 16 residues. CDR1 is MNHNS and CDR2 is SASEGT in the germline V gene. CDR3 bases: TGTGCCAGCAGTGAAGTCAGTCAGGGGATTAATGAAAAGCTGTTTTTT. This codes for CASSEVSQGINEKLFF.

Concerning this clonotype itself: Germline is not matched at one junction end, which may reflect a read error. The chain joins TRBV20-1 to TRBJ2-3; TRBD1 is a possible D gene (7 bases). The V gene's germline CDR1 is DFQATT and CDR2 SNEGSKA (reference sequence). The CDR3 has 13 amino acids. CDR3 protein: CSARTGGTDMQYF. As DNA, the CDR3 is TGCAGTGCTAGGACTGGCGGGACAGATATGCAGTATTTT.

A word on this clonotype: This may arise from a read error, as a much more abundant clone is one base away. The J gene is TRBJ2-3, the V gene TRBV7-8; no clear D gene. From germline, CDR1 is SGHVS and CDR2 FQNEAQ. The CDR3 has 15 amino acids. The CDR3 DNA follows: TGTGCCAACAGCTTAGACGGGTCCCACACAGATACGCAGTATTTT. It codes for CANSLDGSHTDTQYF. The full variable domain, in which reference TRBV7-8 and TRBJ2-3 provide the parts outside the CDR3, is GAGVSQSPRYKVAKRGQDVALRCDPISGHVSLFWYQQALGQGPEFLTYFQNEAQLDKSGLPSDRFFAERPEGSVSTLKIQRTQQEDSAVYLCANSLDGSHTDTQYFGPGTRLTVL.